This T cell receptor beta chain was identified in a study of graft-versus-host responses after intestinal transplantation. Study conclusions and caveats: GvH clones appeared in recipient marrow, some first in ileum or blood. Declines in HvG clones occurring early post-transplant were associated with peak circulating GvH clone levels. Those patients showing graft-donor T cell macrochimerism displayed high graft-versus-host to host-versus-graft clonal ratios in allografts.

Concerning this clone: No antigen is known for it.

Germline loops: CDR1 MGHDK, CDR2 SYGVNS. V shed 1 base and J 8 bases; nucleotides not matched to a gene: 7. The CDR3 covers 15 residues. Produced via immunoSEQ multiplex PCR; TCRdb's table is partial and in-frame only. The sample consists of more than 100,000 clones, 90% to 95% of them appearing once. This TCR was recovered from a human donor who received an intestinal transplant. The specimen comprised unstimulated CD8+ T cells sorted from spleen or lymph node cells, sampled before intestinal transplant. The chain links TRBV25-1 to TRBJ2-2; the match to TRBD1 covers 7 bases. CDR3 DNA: TGTGCCAGCAGTGAATGGGACAGCCGAAATGGGGAGCTGTTTTTT. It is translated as CASSEWDSRNGELFF. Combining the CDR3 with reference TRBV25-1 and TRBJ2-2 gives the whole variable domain EADIYQTPRYLVIGTGKKITLECSQTMGHDKMYWYQQDPGMELHLIHYSYGVNSTEKGDLSSESTVSRIRTEHFPLTLESARPSHTSQYLCASSEWDSRNGELFFGEGSRLTVL.